The clone carrying this TCR beta chain appeared a few times. Libraries of bulk TCR were made by previously described methods (with listed TCR primers). MiXCR, run by TCRdb on the PCR reads, gives a single entry per CDR3 protein. The profile covers hundreds of thousands of distinct CDR3 sequences, with roughly 21% appearing a single time and roughly 0.83% taken by the ten largest. The sample is drawn from a study of molecular identifiers for immune sequencing clone quantification. Trimming took 5 bases from V and 1 from J, leaving 24 bases between them. Germline assignment: CDR1 SQVTM and CDR2 ANQGSEA. CDR3 length: 17 amino acids.

The source material was naive CD8+ T cells from blood, with Jurkat cell RNA spiked in. Subset specified: FACS-sorted CD8+CD4-CCR7+CD45RA+ naive T cells. The TCR comes from a human donor in good health. Some libraries in this study had Jurkat cell RNA spiked in. The rearrangement uses TRBV29-1 and TRBJ2-7; D might be TRBD1 (5 bases). This chain's CDR3 is CSVKILGRGHGSYEQYF. As DNA, the CDR3 is TGCAGCGTTAAAATCCTAGGACGCGGACATGGGTCCTACGAGCAGTACTTC.